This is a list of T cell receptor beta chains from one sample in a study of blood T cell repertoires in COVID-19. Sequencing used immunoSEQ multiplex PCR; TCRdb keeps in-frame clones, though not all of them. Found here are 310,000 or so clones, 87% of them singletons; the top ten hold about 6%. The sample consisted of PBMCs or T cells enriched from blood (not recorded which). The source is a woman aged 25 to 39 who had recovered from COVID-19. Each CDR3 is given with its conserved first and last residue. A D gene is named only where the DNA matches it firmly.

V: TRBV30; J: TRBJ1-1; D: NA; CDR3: CAWISRGTEAFF
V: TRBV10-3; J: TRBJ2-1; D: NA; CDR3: CAISELKGLQDEQFF
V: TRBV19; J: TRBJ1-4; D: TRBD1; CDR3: CASRSGTGFGEKLFF
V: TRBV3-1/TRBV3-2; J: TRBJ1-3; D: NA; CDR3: CASSQDGVSGNTIYF
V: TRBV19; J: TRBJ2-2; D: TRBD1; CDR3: CASSTGGANTGELFF
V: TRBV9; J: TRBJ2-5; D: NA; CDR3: CASSVGGDSQETQYF
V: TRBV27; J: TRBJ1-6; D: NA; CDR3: CASSALPPPGSPLHF
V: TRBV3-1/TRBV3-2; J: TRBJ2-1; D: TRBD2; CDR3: CASSPTGLAGDGSYNEQFF
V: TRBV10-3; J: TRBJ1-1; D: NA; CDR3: CAPSWGGSEAFF
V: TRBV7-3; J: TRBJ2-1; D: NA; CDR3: CASSLTEGEQFF
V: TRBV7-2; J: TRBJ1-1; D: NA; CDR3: CASSQGRGGEAFF
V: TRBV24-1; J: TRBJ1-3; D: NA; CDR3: CATSDLAPGAISSRGTIYF
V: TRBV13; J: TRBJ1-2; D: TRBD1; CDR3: CASSFDRAYGYTF
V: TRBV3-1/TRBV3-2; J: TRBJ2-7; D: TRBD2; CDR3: CASSPRLAGGNRHEQYF
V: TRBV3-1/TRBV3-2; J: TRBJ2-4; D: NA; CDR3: CASSLRVDIQYF
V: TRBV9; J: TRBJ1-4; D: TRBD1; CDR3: CASSAGQGGEKLFF
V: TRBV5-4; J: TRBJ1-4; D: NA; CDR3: CASSFEPGRVNEKLFF
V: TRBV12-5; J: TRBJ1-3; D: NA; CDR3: CASGLSTGSFSGNTIYF
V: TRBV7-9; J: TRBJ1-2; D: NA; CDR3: CASSPAGSASDGYTF
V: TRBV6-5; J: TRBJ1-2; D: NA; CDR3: CASSPIQGGYTF
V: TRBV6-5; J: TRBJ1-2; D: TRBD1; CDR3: CASSYLDRDYGYTF
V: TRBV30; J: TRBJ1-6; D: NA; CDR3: CAFERSSRALHF
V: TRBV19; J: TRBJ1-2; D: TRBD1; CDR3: CASSPGPGGGYTF
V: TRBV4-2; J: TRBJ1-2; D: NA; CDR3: CASSQAQEVRGYTF
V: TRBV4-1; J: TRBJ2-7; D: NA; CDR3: CASSQDPGQPPYEQYF
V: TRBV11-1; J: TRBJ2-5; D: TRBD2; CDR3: CASSLVGGGAETQYF
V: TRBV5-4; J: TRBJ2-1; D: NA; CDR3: CASSSDGGRYNEQFF
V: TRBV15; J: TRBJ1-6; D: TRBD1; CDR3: CATSILGGSKGSPLHF
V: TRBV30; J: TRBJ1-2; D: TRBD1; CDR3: CAVPGGTGVIQNYGYTF
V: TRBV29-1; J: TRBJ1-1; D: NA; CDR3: CSVLPGQVNTEAFF
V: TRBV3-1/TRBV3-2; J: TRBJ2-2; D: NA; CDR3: CASTQRITGTPNTGELFF
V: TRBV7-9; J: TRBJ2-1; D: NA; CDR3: CASSPRRGSYNEQFF
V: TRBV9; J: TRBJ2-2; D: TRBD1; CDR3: CASSVEDRVRTGELFF
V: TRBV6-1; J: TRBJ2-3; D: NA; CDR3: CASSEAPAAGTQYF
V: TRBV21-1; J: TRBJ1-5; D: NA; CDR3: CASSKATETADNQPQHF
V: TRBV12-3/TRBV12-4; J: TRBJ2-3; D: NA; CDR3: CASSSIVPDTQYF
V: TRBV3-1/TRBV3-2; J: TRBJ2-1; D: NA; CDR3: CASSQAGADEQFF
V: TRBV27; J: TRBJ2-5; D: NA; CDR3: CASSSDSEETQYF
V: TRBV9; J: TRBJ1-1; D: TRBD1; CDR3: CASSVGRVAKQGTEAFF
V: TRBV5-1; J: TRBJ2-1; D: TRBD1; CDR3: CASSRDRGSHEQFF
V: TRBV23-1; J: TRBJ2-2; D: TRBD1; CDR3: CASSQSQGAPGELFF
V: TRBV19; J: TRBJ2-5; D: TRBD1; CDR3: CASSTGTEETQYF
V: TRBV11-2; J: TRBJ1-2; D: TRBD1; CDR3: CASSASITGAGYTF
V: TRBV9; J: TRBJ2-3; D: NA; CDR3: CASSQAGASTDTQYF
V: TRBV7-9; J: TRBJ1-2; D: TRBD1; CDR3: CASSLAWDRNYGYTF
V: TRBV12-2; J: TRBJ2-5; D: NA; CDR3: CASRPLNRGGQETQYF
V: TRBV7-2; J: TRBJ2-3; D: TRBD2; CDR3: CASSLVSGLAGPSTDTQYF
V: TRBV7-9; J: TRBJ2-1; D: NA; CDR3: CASSLGANEQFF
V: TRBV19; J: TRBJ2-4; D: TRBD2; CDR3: CASSNPGLGALDIQYF